This T cell receptor beta chain was captured by sequencing in a study of T cells in Graves' hyperthyroidism and ophthalmopathy. For ophthalmopathy patients, the Clinical Activity Score was at least 3 and the NOSPECS grade at least 4; duration was under 3 months. Germline V gives CDR1 SQVTM, CDR2 ANQGSEA. The CDR3 is made up of 12 amino acids. V was shortened by 4 bases and J by 0 bases, with 6 bases between the two germline ends. Study-level results: A model using 13 V-J features told ophthalmopathy apart from stable hyperthyroidism. Among clonotypes expanded in thyroid above 0.001, most were also found in blood.

From RNA transcripts, TCR beta CDR3 regions were amplified. The HTBI primer set was used in a first-round RT-PCR of the TCR CDR3. Via MiXCR, TCRdb re-called the multiplex PCR reads, giving one row per CDR3 protein. The sample lists 400,000 to 550,000 distinct CDR3 sequences, 24% seen once, with 11% in the top ten. Note on this clonotype: Its target is not known.

The rearrangement links TRBV29-1 to TRBJ1-1; tentative D call: TRBD1 (5 bases). Material: blood. The source of this sequence is a woman aged 25-40 years with Graves' ophthalmopathy. The CDR3 here is CSVGGMNTEAFF. As DNA, the CDR3 is TGCAGCGTTGGGGGCATGAACACTGAAGCTTTCTTT.